The 5 T cell receptor beta chains listed next were all sequenced from one sample in a study of T cell responses to AZD1222 COVID-19 vaccine. Only in-frame clones appear in the TCRdb table, and some are missing; sequencing was by immunoSEQ multiplex PCR. This table has about 88,000 clones, roughly 89% appearing once. Sequencing used peripheral blood, obtained on day 0 of MenACWY control vaccination. The receptors were sampled from an adult in good health.

The V and J genes are TRBV28 and TRBJ1-2; D is uncertain. The germline V gene encodes CDR1 MDHEN and CDR2 SYDVKM. The germline V and J ends were trimmed by 2 bases and 0 bases, with 10 bases remaining between them. This CDR3 is built from 15 residues. In DNA, the CDR3 is TGTGCCAGCAGTTTAGCGGCAGGAGCTAACTATGGCTACACCTTC. It encodes CASSLAAGANYGYTF.

V gene TRBV6-2 or TRBV6-3 combines with J gene TRBJ1-1; maybe TRBD1 (5 bases). This CDR3 has 16 residues. The V gene lost 2 bases and the J gene lost 4 bases, with 17 bases spanning the gap. Germline values: CDR1 MNHEY, CDR2 SVGEGT. CDR3 region: CASSYDLVPRGTEAFF. In DNA, the CDR3 is TGTGCCAGCAGTTACGATTTAGTCCCGAGGGGCACTGAAGCTTTCTTT.

The chain couples TRBV6-5 to TRBJ1-2; TRBD1 is a possible D gene (5 bases). CDR1 and CDR2 from the germline V gene are MNHEY and SVGAGI. V was trimmed by 0 bases and J by 0 bases, leaving 11 bases between them. The length of the CDR3 is 16 residues. CDR3 nucleotide sequence: TGTGCCAGCAGTTACTCGGGGGTAGGATCTAACTATGGCTACACCTTC. Translation gives CASSYSGVGSNYGYTF.

V and J are TRBV13 and TRBJ2-2, with 9 bases matching TRBD1. Trimming cost V 6 bases and J 1 base; bases outside gene matches: 9. Germline V gives CDR1 PRHDT, CDR2 FYEKMQ (reference sequence). The CDR3 has 17 residues. The CDR3 coding sequence is TGTGCCAGCAGGTTGACAGGGGGAAGAGGGAACACCGGGGAGCTGTTTTTT. Amino acids: CASRLTGGRGNTGELFF.

This chain uses TRBV2 with TRBJ2-6; D assignment may be TRBD1 or TRBD2 (5 bases each). V lost 4 bases, J lost 0 bases, and 7 bases lay in between. Per the germline V gene, CDR1 is SNHLY and CDR2 is FYNNEI. The CDR3 is 15 residues long. In DNA, the CDR3 is TGTGCCAGCAGTGTTGGGGGCTCTGGGGCCAACGTCCTGACTTTC. Translated: CASSVGGSGANVLTF.